This T cell receptor (beta chain) was identified in a study of control samples from healthy donors and cancer patients (dated by TCRdb to 2020 to 2022). Points on this clone: Its antigen is not yet known. Base qualities are not provided; no much larger clone lies one nucleotide away.

Taken from the germline V gene, the CDR1 and CDR2 loops are SGDLS and YYNGEE. The CDR3 spans 15 residues, from the cysteine through the phenylalanine. Only the CDR3 region is kept as DNA, spanning 45 bases read in frame from base 1. V sheds 3 bases and J sheds 11 bases, leaving 23 bases between their ends. Libraries were prepared through the immunoSEQ multiplex PCR assay. In TCRdb, the immuneACCESS table is reduced to in-frame sequences with V and J assigned. These tables do not hold every clone; where another copy was compared, an unresolved V gene accounts for under half, and the others remain unexplained. The table for this sample lists about 53,000 clones; around 90% of them were counted only once. The biggest ten clones account for around 15% of the sample.

The sequence was obtained from a man aged 55 to 70 with head and neck cancer. Material for sequencing was PBMCs. The rearranged segments are TRBV9 and TRBJ1-1; the D gene is unclear. The DNA reads TGTGCCAGCAGCGATCGCCTCGGCAGCCTTAATAAGGCTTTCTTT. Its product reads: CASSDRLGSLNKAFF.